The rows below give T cell receptor beta chains drawn from one sample of a study of cytomegalovirus exposure and HLA in healthy donors. Assay: immunoSEQ multiplex PCR; the TCRdb copy retains only in-frame clones and omits some. The table has some 150,000 clones, about 80% seen once; the top ten hold roughly 10%. The sample was PBMCs. The receptors stem from a young man in good health and CMV-seropositive. The CDR3 runs from the conserved cysteine through the conserved F or W. The D gene is left open where the match is weak. Clone size is shown for a subset of rows, as once, few, many or a class of expanded clone.

16	TRBD2	.	TRBV27	TRBJ2-1	TGTGCCAGCAGTTCCTGGGGACTAGCGGGGGGCAATGAGCAGTTCTTC	CASSSWGLAGGNEQFF
15	.	once	TRBV21-1	TRBJ2-3	TGTGCCAGCAGCAAAGGGACAGGGGACCTAGATACGCAGTATTTT	CASSKGTGDLDTQYF
15	.	few	TRBV5-6	TRBJ2-6	TGTGCCAGCAGCCTAGGGGGCTCTGGGGCCAACGTCCTGACTTTC	CASSLGGSGANVLTF
15	TRBD1	.	TRBV5-5	TRBJ1-6	TGTGCCAGCAGCTTCGACAGGGGGTATAATTCACCCCTCCACTTT	CASSFDRGYNSPLHF
15	.	.	TRBV30	TRBJ1-4	TGTGCCTGGAGTGTACGAGGCATAACTAATGAAAAACTGTTTTTT	CAWSVRGITNEKLFF
15	.	.	TRBV27	TRBJ1-5	TGTGCCAGCAGGGTACAGGGAAATAGCAATCAGCCCCAGCATTTT	CASRVQGNSNQPQHF
16	TRBD2	.	TRBV7-3	TRBJ2-2	TGTGCCAGCAGCTTAACGCGGGGGGCCAACACCGGGGAGCTGTTTTTT	CASSLTRGANTGELFF
14	TRBD1	.	TRBV6-6	TRBJ1-6	TGTGCCAGCAGAGACAGGGGTGAAGTTTCACCCCTCCACTTT	CASRDRGEVSPLHF
15	TRBD2	once	TRBV9	TRBJ2-5	TGTGCCAGCAGCGTAGACAGCGGGGTAGGAGAGACCCAGTACTTC	CASSVDSGVGETQYF
15	TRBD1	.	TRBV15	TRBJ1-1	TGTGCCACCAGCGGACATCCGGGACAGGGAACTGAAGCTTTCTTT	CATSGHPGQGTEAFF
17	.	.	TRBV11-2	TRBJ1-4	TGTGCCAGCAGCTTAGCCATTATCGCAGGTCTTAATGAAAAACTGTTTTTT	CASSLAIIAGLNEKLFF
16	TRBD1	.	TRBV4-1	TRBJ2-1	TGCGCCAGCAGCCGCGGACAGGGGGTTACCTACAATGAGCAGTTCTTC	CASSRGQGVTYNEQFF
16	.	.	TRBV7-9	TRBJ1-3	TGTGCCAGCAGCTCACCCGACAGGTTGGGCGGAAACACCATATATTTT	CASSSPDRLGGNTIYF
13	TRBD1	.	TRBV5-4	TRBJ2-5	TGTGCCAGCAGCCCGACAGGGTTTGAGACCCAGTACTTC	CASSPTGFETQYF
17	TRBD1	.	TRBV5-1	TRBJ1-4	TGCGCCAGCAGCTTGTACGGAAGCAGGGGGCGTCATGAAAAACTGTTTTTT	CASSLYGSRGRHEKLFF
13	TRBD1	.	TRBV10-3	TRBJ1-1	TGTGCCATCAGTGACGGACAGGGCGGGGAAGCTTTCTTT	CAISDGQGGEAFF
13	.	.	TRBV5-8	TRBJ2-1	TGTGCCAGCAGCCGGAGCTTTGGCCACGAGCAGTTCTTC	CASSRSFGHEQFF
20	TRBD1	once	TRBV5-5	TRBJ2-3	TGTGCCAGCAGCTTACGGGGCTTGCCGTGGGGGACAGCCGGCACAGATACGCAGTATTTT	CASSLRGLPWGTAGTDTQYF
14	TRBD2	.	TRBV27	TRBJ2-7	TGTGCCAGCAGGGGGACTAGCGGGGCCTACGAGCAGTACTTC	CASRGTSGAYEQYF
15	.	.	TRBV7-2	TRBJ2-2	TGTGCCAGCAGCTCGAGACAGGTGGGCACCGGGGAGCTGTTTTTT	CASSSRQVGTGELFF
15	TRBD1	.	TRBV11-2	TRBJ2-1	TGTGCCAGCAGCCTCGACAGGGGGAGGTACAATGAGCAGTTCTTC	CASSLDRGRYNEQFF
16	.	.	TRBV7-6	TRBJ2-2	TGTGCCAGCAGCTTACTCCGGCAGGGGAACACCGGGGAGCTGTTTTTT	CASSLLRQGNTGELFF
17	TRBD1	few	TRBV2	TRBJ1-2	TGTGCCAGCAGGGACCGGGACAGGGGAGGTCGGGGTCCGGGCTACACCTTC	CASRDRDRGGRGPGYTF
15	.	.	TRBV25-1	TRBJ2-3	TGTGCCAGCAGTGACGGACGTCCTCAGGGGGATACGCAGTATTTT	CASSDGRPQGDTQYF
16	TRBD2	.	TRBV5-4	TRBJ2-5	TGTGCCAGCAGCTTCGCTAGCGGGGGGATTATGGAGACCCAGTACTTC	CASSFASGGIMETQYF
14	TRBD2	.	TRBV15	TRBJ2-1	TGTGCCACCAGCAGTGGGGGGGGGAGGGCTGAGCAGTTCTTC	CATSSGGGRAEQFF
16	.	.	TRBV16	TRBJ2-1	TGTGCCAGCAGCCAATCTGGGCGGGGTTCCTACAATGAGCAGTTCTTC	CASSQSGRGSYNEQFF
15	.	.	TRBV7-9	TRBJ1-3	TGTGCCAGCAGCGGCAGGACTGAATCTGGAAACACCATATATTTT	CASSGRTESGNTIYF
16	TRBD2	.	TRBV7-9	TRBJ2-1	TGTGCCAGCAGCCCTATGACTAGCGGGAGTTACAATGAGCAGTTCTTC	CASSPMTSGSYNEQFF
18	TRBD2	.	TRBV7-9	TRBJ2-4	TGTTCCAGCAGCTTAGCTCTAGCGGGGGGGGCTAGTAGGAACATTCAGTACTTC	CSSSLALAGGASRNIQYF
14	TRBD2	.	TRBV28	TRBJ2-3	TGTGCCAGCAGCCCAGCGGGGCTAACAGATACGCAGTATTTT	CASSPAGLTDTQYF
12	.	.	TRBV10-3	TRBJ2-7	TGTGCCATACAACGGAGCCGGGACGAGCAGTACTTC	CAIQRSRDEQYF
14	TRBD1	few	TRBV6-5	TRBJ1-2	TGTGCCAGCAGTGGGTCCGGGACAGCCTATGGCTACACCTTC	CASSGSGTAYGYTF
15	.	.	TRBV30	TRBJ1-6	TGTGCCTGGAGCGCCCTCAGAGGGCTGGATTCACCCCTCCACTTT	CAWSALRGLDSPLHF
15	.	.	TRBV7-9	TRBJ2-7	TGTGCCAGCAGCCCTGGAGCCGGGTTCTCTGGAGAGCAGTACTTC	CASSPGAGFSGEQYF
14	.	.	TRBV5-1	TRBJ2-7	TGCGCCAGCAGACGAACGGAGGGGGCGAGGGAGCAGTACTTC	CASRRTEGAREQYF
15	TRBD2	.	TRBV6-1	TRBJ2-2	TGTACCAGCAGTGGACTAGCGGGAGCTCGGGGGGAGCTGTTTTTT	CTSSGLAGARGELFF